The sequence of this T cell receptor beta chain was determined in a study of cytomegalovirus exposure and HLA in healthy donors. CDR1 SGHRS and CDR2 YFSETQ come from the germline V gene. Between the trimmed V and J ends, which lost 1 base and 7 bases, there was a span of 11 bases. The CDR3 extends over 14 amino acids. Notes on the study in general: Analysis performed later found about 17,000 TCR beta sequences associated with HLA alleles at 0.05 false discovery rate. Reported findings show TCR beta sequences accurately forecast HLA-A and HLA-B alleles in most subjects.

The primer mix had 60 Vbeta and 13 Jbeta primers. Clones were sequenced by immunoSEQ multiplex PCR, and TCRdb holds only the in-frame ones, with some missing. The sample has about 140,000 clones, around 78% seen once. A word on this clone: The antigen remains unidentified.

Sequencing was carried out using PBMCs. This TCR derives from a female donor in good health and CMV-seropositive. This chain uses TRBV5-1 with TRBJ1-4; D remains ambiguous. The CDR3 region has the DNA TGCGCCAGCAGCTTGACGGTTCCGAGTGAAAAACTGTTTTTT. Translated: CASSLTVPSEKLFF.